Each of the 18 T cell receptor beta chains below was sequenced from the same sample in a study of cytomegalovirus exposure and HLA in healthy donors. Amplification used 60 Vbeta primers and 13 Jbeta primers. Repertoires were generated with immunoSEQ multiplex PCR, while TCRdb's copy carries only in-frame clones and drops some. The sample yields approximately 150,000 clones, approximately 79% seen once. The sample taken for sequencing was PBMCs. These receptors were obtained from a middle-aged man in good health and CMV-seropositive.

The chain recombines TRBV5-4 with TRBJ2-1; 9 bases are a match to TRBD2. The CDR3 has 18 amino acids. Trimming took 4 bases from V and 1 from J; bases not matched to a gene: 12. The V gene's germline CDR1 is SGHNT and CDR2 YYREEE (reference sequence). The CDR3 protein is CASSTWAGGRGSYNEQFF. DNA for the CDR3: TGTGCCAGCAGCACCTGGGCGGGAGGGCGGGGGTCCTACAATGAGCAGTTCTTC.

The sample holds one count of this clone. The chain is built from TRBV28 and TRBJ2-2; D is unclear. Germline V CDR1 and CDR2: MDHEN, SYDVKM. This CDR3 is 13 amino acids long. V was pared by 6 bases and J by 4 bases, with 9 bases between. The CDR3 loop is CASRDGVTGELFF. CDR3 DNA: TGTGCCAGCAGAGACGGAGTCACCGGGGAGCTGTTTTTT.

The chain links TRBV4-1 to TRBJ2-2; D ambiguous. Germline V gives CDR1 MGHRA, CDR2 YSYEKL. V lost 4 bases, J lost 7 bases, and 10 bases lay in between. This CDR3 spans 13 amino acids. The CDR3 sequence: CASSPLRSGELFF. The CDR3 nucleotides read TGCGCCAGCAGCCCACTACGGAGCGGGGAGCTGTTTTTT.

The V and J genes are TRBV10-1 and TRBJ2-7; TRBD2 aligns across 9 bases. This CDR3 region has 14 residues. The junction had 6 bases not matched to a gene; V was cut back by 6 bases and J by 3 bases. Germline lookup yields CDR1 WNHNN and CDR2 SYGVQD (reference sequence). The CDR3 coding sequence is TGCGCCAGCAGCCCTGGGACTAGCCTCTACGAGCAGTACTTC. Its translation is CASSPGTSLYEQYF.

This clone was seen a few times. The chain couples TRBV6-6 to TRBJ2-2; TRBD2 matches at 11 bases. V was pared by 4 bases and J by 3 bases, with 4 bases of the junction left unmatched. Germline CDR1 is MNHNY and CDR2 is SVGAGI (reference sequence). The CDR3 is 16 amino acids. Here the CDR3 DNA reads TGTGCCAGCAGTTTCATAGCGGGAGGGGACACCGGGGAGCTGTTTTTT. Translating gives CASSFIAGGDTGELFF.

The rearrangement uses TRBV7-9 and TRBJ2-2; possible D gene TRBD2, 5 bases. V lost 2 bases, J lost 0 bases, and 7 bases lay in between. The CDR3 spans 15 residues. Germline assignment: CDR1 SEHNR and CDR2 FQNEAQ (reference sequence). The CDR3 spells CASSLMTTNTGELFF. The CDR3 nucleotides read TGTGCCAGCAGCTTAATGACTACGAACACCGGGGAGCTGTTTTTT.

To note about this clone: At one boundary the junction diverges from the germline segment, which might be a read error. This chain connects TRBV7-9 to TRBJ2-6; D perhaps matches TRBD1 (6 bases). Germline CDR1 and CDR2: SEHNR and FQNEAQ (reference sequence). This CDR3 is 18 amino acids long. The CDR3 region has the DNA TGTTCCAGCAGCTCACTTACAGGGTCGAACTCTGGGGCCAACGTCCTGACTTTC. Its protein product is CSSSSLTGSNSGANVLTF.

V is TRBV5-5 and J is TRBJ1-2; 9 positions agree with TRBD1. Trimming removed 3 bases from V and 8 bases from J; junction bases left unmatched: 5. The CDR3 covers 13 residues. CDR1 and CDR2 from the germline V gene are SGHKS and YYEKEE (reference sequence). The CDR3 region is CASSWGQGDGYTF. CDR3 in DNA: TGTGCCAGCAGCTGGGGACAGGGCGACGGCTACACCTTC.

This clone was counted a few times. The chain uses TRBV9 and TRBJ2-7, with TRBD1 matching 7 bases. Germline V gives CDR1 SGDLS, CDR2 YYNGEE. This CDR3 spans 15 amino acids. Trimming removed 3 bases from V and 4 bases from J; junction bases left unmatched: 10. The CDR3 DNA reads TGTGCCAGCAGCGCCAGACAGGGTCAATCGTACGAGCAGTACTTC. Translating it yields CASSARQGQSYEQYF.

The chain couples TRBV5-4 to TRBJ2-3; 15 nucleotides match TRBD2. Germline V gene sequence: CDR1 SGHNT, CDR2 YYREEE (reference sequence). CDR3 length equals 18 residues. V lost 2 bases, J lost 2 bases, and 6 bases stayed unmatched. The CDR3, as DNA: TGTGCCAGCAGCTTACCGGGACTAGCGGGAGGCACCACAGATACGCAGTATTTT. Translated: CASSLPGLAGGTTDTQYF.

The chain is built from TRBV5-4 and TRBJ2-7; D is unresolved. This CDR3 has 15 amino acids. The germline gives CDR1 SGHNT, CDR2 YYREEE (reference sequence). Trimming shortened V by 0 bases and J by 0 bases, and 10 bases separated the two germline ends. CDR3 coding DNA: TGTGCCAGCAGCTTGGGCGGCCCTAGCTCCTACGAGCAGTACTTC. It yields the protein CASSLGGPSSYEQYF.

The chain couples TRBV15 to TRBJ2-1, with D unresolved. The V and J ends lost 2 bases and 0 bases respectively, with 17 bases between them. This CDR3 has 18 amino acids. Germline V gives CDR1 LNHNV, CDR2 YYDKDF (reference sequence). CDR3 bases: TGTGCCACCAGCAGAAGCGAGGTTACTGGAAGCTCCTACAATGAGCAGTTCTTC. As protein: CATSRSEVTGSSYNEQFF.

The chain combines TRBV11-2 with TRBJ2-3; unclear D gene. The CDR3 totals 14 residues. Germline V gives CDR1 SGHAT, CDR2 FQNNGV. Trimming took off 5 bases at V and 7 bases at J, with 16 bases between the two ends. The CDR3 coding sequence is TGTGCCAGCAGCCCTTTTCTCCGGGTAAATACGCAGTATTTT. It encodes CASSPFLRVNTQYF.

The chain is built from TRBV9 and TRBJ2-3; D uncertain. Trimming removed 0 bases from V and 1 base from J, with 15 bases in between. This CDR3 has 17 residues. Germline-derived CDR1 and CDR2 are SGDLS and YYNGEE. The DNA of the CDR3 is TGTGCCAGCAGCGTAGGCGTTTCTAGAGTGGGCACAGATACGCAGTATTTT. This gives the protein CASSVGVSRVGTDTQYF. The complete variable domain, with remaining parts taken from reference TRBV9 and TRBJ2-3, reads DSGVTQTPKHLITATGQRVTLRCSPRSGDLSVYWYQQSLDQGLQFLIQYYNGEERAKGNILERFSAQQFPDLHSELNLSSLELGDSALYFCASSVGVSRVGTDTQYFGPGTRLTVL.

The V and J genes are TRBV7-9 and TRBJ2-5, with D possibly being TRBD2 (6 bases). CDR3 length equals 13 residues. V lost 7 bases to trimming and J lost 4 bases, with 13 bases between them. In germline, CDR1 is SEHNR, CDR2 FQNEAQ (reference sequence). CDR3: CASIWGGTETQYF. As DNA, the CDR3 is TGTGCCAGCATCTGGGGCGGGACAGAGACCCAGTACTTC.

This chain connects TRBV4-2 to TRBJ2-5; TRBD2 matches at 7 bases. The V gene's germline CDR1 is LGHNA and CDR2 YNFKEQ. The CDR3 is 13 residues long. Trimming took 8 bases from V and 5 from J; bases not matched to a gene: 8. The CDR3 region has the DNA TGTGCCAGCGGGGGGGTGCTGTTGGAGACCCAGTACTTC. It encodes CASGGVLLETQYF.

The chain joins TRBV18 to TRBJ2-7, with D tentatively TRBD2 (5 bases). Germline V CDR1 and CDR2: KGHSH, LQKENI. This CDR3 spans 14 amino acids. The V end lost 2 bases, the J end lost 0 bases, and 8 bases lay between the germline ends. The CDR3 sequence: CASSPGRNSYEQYF. CDR3 sequence (DNA): TGTGCCAGCTCACCAGGGAGAAACTCCTACGAGCAGTACTTC. The complete variable domain, with remaining parts taken from reference TRBV18 and TRBJ2-7, reads NAGVMQNPRHLVRRRGQEARLRCSPMKGHSHVYWYRQLPEEGLKFMVYLQKENIIDESGMPKERFSAEFPKEGPSILRIQQVVRGDSAAYFCASSPGRNSYEQYFGPGTRLTVT.

The chain employs TRBV5-6 and TRBJ2-7; 7 nucleotides line up with TRBD1. CDR3 length: 14 residues. Trimming cost V 3 bases and J 5 bases; bases outside gene matches: 8. The germline gives CDR1 SGHDT, CDR2 YYEEEE. As DNA, the CDR3 is TGTGCCAGCAGCTCCGCGACAGGGATCCACGAGCAGTACTTC. Amino acid sequence: CASSSATGIHEQYF.